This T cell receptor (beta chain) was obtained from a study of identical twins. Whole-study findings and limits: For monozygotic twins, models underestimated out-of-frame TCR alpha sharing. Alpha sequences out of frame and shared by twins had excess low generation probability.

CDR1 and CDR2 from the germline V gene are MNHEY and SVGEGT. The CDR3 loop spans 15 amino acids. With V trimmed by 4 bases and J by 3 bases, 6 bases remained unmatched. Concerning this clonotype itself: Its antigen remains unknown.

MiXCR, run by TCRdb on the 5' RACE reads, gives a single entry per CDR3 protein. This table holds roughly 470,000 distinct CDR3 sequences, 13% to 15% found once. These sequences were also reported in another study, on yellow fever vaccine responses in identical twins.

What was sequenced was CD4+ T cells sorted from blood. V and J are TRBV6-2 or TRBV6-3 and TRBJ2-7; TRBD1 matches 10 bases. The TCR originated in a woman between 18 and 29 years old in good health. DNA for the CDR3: TGTGCCAGCAGTTCCCCGGGACAGGGGTTCTACGAGCAGTACTTC. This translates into CASSSPGQGFYEQYF.